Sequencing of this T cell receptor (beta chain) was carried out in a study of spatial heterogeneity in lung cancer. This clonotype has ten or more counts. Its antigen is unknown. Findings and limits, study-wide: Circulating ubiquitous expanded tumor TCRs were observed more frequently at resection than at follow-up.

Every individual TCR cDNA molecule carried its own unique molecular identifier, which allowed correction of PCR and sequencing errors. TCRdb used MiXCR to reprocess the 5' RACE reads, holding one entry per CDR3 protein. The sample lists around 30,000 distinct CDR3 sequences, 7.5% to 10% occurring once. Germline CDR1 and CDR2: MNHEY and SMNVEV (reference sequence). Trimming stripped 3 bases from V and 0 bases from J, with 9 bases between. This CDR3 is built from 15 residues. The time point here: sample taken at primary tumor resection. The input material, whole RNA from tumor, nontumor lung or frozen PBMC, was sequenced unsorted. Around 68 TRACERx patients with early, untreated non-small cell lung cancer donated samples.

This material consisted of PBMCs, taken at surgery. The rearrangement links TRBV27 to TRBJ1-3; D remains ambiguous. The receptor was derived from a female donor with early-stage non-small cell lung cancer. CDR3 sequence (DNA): TGTGCCAGCAGTTTTAGCGGAGCCTCTGGAAACACCATATATTTT. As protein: CASSFSGASGNTIYF.